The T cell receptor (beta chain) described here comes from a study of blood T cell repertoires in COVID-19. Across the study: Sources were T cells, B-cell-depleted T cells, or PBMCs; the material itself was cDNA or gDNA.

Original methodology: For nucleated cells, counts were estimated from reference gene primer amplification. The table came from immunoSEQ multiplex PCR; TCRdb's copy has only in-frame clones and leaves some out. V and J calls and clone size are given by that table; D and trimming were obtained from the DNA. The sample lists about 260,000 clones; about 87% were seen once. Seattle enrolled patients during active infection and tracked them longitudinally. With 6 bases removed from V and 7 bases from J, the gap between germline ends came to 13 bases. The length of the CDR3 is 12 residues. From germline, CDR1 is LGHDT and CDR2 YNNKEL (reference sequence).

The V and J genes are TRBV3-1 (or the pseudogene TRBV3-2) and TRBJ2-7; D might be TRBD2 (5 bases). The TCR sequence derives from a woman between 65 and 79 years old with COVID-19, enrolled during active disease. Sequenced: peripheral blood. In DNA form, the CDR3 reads TGTGCCAGCAGTCAAACTAGTCGGGAGCAGTACTTC. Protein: CASSQTSREQYF.